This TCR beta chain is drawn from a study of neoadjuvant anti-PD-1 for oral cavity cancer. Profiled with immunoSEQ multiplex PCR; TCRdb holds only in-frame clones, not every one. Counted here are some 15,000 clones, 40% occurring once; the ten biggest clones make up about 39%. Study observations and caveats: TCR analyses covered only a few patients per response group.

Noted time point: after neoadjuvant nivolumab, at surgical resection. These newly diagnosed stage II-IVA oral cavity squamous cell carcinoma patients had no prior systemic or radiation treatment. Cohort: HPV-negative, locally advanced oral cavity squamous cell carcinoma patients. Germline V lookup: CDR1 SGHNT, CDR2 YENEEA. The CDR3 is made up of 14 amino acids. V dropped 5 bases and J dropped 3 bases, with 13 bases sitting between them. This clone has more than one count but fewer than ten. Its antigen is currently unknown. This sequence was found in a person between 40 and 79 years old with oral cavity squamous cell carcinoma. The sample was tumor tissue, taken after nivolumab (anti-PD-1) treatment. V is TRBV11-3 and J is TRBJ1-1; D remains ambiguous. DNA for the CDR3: TGTGCCAGCAGCCCAGACGGGGAGCACACTGAAGCTTTCTTT. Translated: CASSPDGEHTEAFF.